This TCR beta chain was recorded in a study of shared clonotypes between healthy human individuals. Study at large: Researchers assigned three CD4 naive, three CD4 memory, two CD8 naive and one CD8 memory plate to each donor.

This CDR3 is built from 15 residues. V lost 4 bases, J lost 1 base, and 13 bases lay in between. Per germline, CDR1 MNHNS and CDR2 SASEGT. Here immunoSEQ multiplex PCR was the method, and the copy in TCRdb shows in-frame clones only, minus some. The sample has about 92,000 clones, roughly three quarters seen once. This TCR came from a man aged 25-45 years in good health. Input material: memory CD8+ T cells sorted from blood. Subset specified: CD45RO+ cells pooled with CCR7-negative TemRA cells. J is TRBJ1-2 and V is TRBV6-1; TRBD1 might be the D (6 bases). CDR3 region: CASSVRQEGNYGYTF. The CDR3 DNA reads as TGTGCCAGCAGTGTCCGACAGGAGGGTAACTATGGCTACACCTTC.